This T cell receptor beta chain is from a study of blood T cell repertoires in COVID-19 (dated by TCRdb to 2020 to 2021). Regarding the complete study: Samples from collaborators originated in the United States, Italy and Spain and spanned both the acute and convalescent phases of COVID-19. The prospective study material was composed of cDNA or gDNA derived from T cells, B-cell-depleted T cells, or PBMCs. Deeply sampled blood TCRbeta repertoires from subjects exposed to, actively infected with, or recovered from COVID-19 were included in the dataset. The repertoires were released in a freely available public database meant as a resource for research on the immune response to SARS-CoV-2. The samples were drawn from the first 160 participants of the ongoing ImmuneRACE study and from 950 to 1,500 subjects provided by 6 global collaborators. The sample metadata nearly always contained a de-identified subject ID, COVID-19 status, age in years and sex. Where HLA class I and class II types were available, the types were taken from metadata supplied by the sample provider, not from assay-based typing.

Comment on this clone: Its antigen is currently not known. No qualities accompany the bases; no much larger clone lies one base away.

Overall study outcomes, separate from this receptor: The quantity of clinical and demographic metadata differed by source and by participant and was supplied without curation.

Whole blood was collected in K2EDTA tubes by collaborating institutions according to the institutions' own protocols. For TCRbeta analysis, collaborator samples were shipped as frozen whole blood, as isolated PBMCs, or as DNA extracted from either sample type. TCRbeta CDR3 regions were amplified from genomic DNA using the immunoSEQ Assay, a bias-controlled multiplex PCR. On the authors' methods: Nucleated cell counts per sample were estimated from amplification of reference gene primers within the assay. To quantify the absolute abundance of each unique TCRbeta CDR3 rearrangement, sequence reads were collapsed and filtered. For each sample, productive Simpson clonality was calculated as the square root of Simpson's diversity index over productive rearrangements. This immuneACCESS table, as held by TCRdb, lists in-frame sequences with V and J called but not all clones. Of the missing ones, under half trace to an unresolved V gene in checked studies; the others have no known cause. Clone size and V and J calls were adopted from that table, with D and trimming inferred from the DNA. Counted in this sample were approximately 25,000 clones; around 72% of them appeared once. 40% to 45% of the sample is held by the ten biggest clonotypes.

From a lookup of the germline V gene, CDR1 and CDR2 are SGHAT and FQNNGV. After removal of 5 bases from V and 7 bases from J, the junction retains 11 bases not matched to a gene. The CDR3 starts with the cysteine, ends with the phenylalanine, and has 15 residues. This entry keeps only the CDR3 DNA: 45 bases, framed from base 1. Rearrangement joined TRBV11-2 to TRBJ2-5; 9 bases in the middle match TRBD2. What was sequenced was peripheral blood. The receptor's source is a woman of 80 years or more with acute or convalescent COVID-19. The CDR3 reads as follows: CASSPPGAGGTTQYF. The DNA sequence reads TGTGCCAGCAGCCCCCCTGGTGCGGGAGGGACGACCCAGTACTTC.